The present TCR beta chain was sequenced within a study of CD8+ T cells in alopecia areata. Isolated RNA was reverse transcribed into cDNA used as the sequencing template. Sequencing used immunoSEQ multiplex PCR; TCRdb keeps in-frame clones, though not all of them. The table lists about 13,000 clones, about 70% of them singletons. Regarding this clone: At one end, the junction sequence differs from germline, possibly due to a read error.

Germline CDR1 SQVTM, CDR2 ANQGSEA. The CDR3 length is 17 residues. Treatment described: oral pan-JAK inhibitor, 5-10 mg twice daily. Obtained from alopecia areata patients were lesional scalp punch biopsies along with peripheral blood. The genes are TRBV29-1 and TRBJ2-3; 14 bases match TRBD2. This clonotype was obtained from a human donor with alopecia areata. Specimen: skin, collected at week 4, from a patient treated with tofacitinib. CDR3 DNA sequence: TGCAGCGCCGGACTAGCGGGGGGTGAGTTGGGCACAAATACGCAGTATTTT. It encodes CSAGLAGGELGTNTQYF.